The T cell receptor beta chain under discussion was sequenced for a study of radiation and T cells in renal cell carcinoma. Findings and limits, study-wide: Irradiated tumors had higher TCR clonality than control tumors. Baseline intratumoral clonotype presence is unknown without pretreatment biopsies.

Noted treatment: 15 Gy SBRT to primary tumor, nephrectomy 4 weeks later. V was clipped by 8 bases and J by 2 bases; unmatched bases: 6. Germline V gene lookup returns CDR1 SNHLY and CDR2 FYNNEI. The CDR3 covers 14 residues. Sequencing used immunoSEQ multiplex PCR; TCRdb keeps in-frame clones, though not all of them. This table has 15,000 to 20,000 clones, under 55% appearing once. In the case of this clone: The target antigen is unknown.

This TCR was sampled from a man in his fifties with renal cell carcinoma. The source material was tumor tissue, sampled from a patient whose treatment included radiotherapy and nephrectomy. The rearrangement joins TRBV2 to TRBJ2-1; 7 bases fit TRBD2. CDR3 DNA: TGTGCCAGCGAAGCCGGGACTACCTACAATGAGCAGTTCTTC. Encoded protein: CASEAGTTYNEQFF.